Listed below are T cell receptor beta chains from one sample, sequenced in a study of T cell responses to AZD1222 COVID-19 vaccine. TCRdb's copy holds only in-frame clones and misses some; the assay was immunoSEQ multiplex PCR. The table lists approximately 120,000 clones, 91% of them singletons. Sequences were derived from peripheral blood, sampled on day 0 of AZD1222 vaccination. These TCRs come from an adult in good health. CDR3s include the opening cysteine and the closing phenylalanine or tryptophan. The D gene is left open where the match is weak. Clone size appears in some rows only: once, few, many, or a class for an expanded clone.

>TRBV28|few|TRBD1|TRBJ1-3
CASIGTGTGNTIYF
TGTGCCAGCATCGGGACAGGGACTGGAAACACCATATATTTT
>TRBV3-1/TRBV3-2|-|-|TRBJ1-1
CASSQDSGSTEAFF
TGTGCCAGCAGCCAAGATTCGGGCAGCACTGAAGCTTTCTTT
>TRBV6-2/TRBV6-3|-|TRBD1|TRBJ2-7
CASSGTGLSYEQYF
TGTGCCAGCAGTGGGACAGGGCTCTCCTACGAGCAGTACTTC
>TRBV18|-|-|TRBJ2-7
CASSVMDSSYEQYF
TGTGCCAGCTCAGTAATGGACAGCTCCTACGAGCAGTACTTC
>TRBV5-1|-|-|TRBJ1-1
CASSWHEGNTEAFF
TGCGCCAGCAGCTGGCACGAGGGGAACACTGAAGCTTTCTTT
>TRBV7-6|-|TRBD2|TRBJ2-3
CASSLVIAGATDTQYF
TGTGCCAGCAGCTTAGTTATAGCGGGGGCAACAGATACGCAGTATTTT
>TRBV5-1|-|TRBD1|TRBJ2-1
CASRSETGGFEQFF
TGCGCCAGCAGGTCTGAAACAGGGGGCTTTGAGCAGTTCTTC
>TRBV4-2|-|TRBD1|TRBJ1-2
CASSQVTGGNGYTF
TGTGCCAGCAGCCAAGTAACAGGGGGCAATGGCTACACCTTC
>TRBV6-5|-|TRBD1|TRBJ2-7
CASSSRTGSYEQYF
TGTGCCAGCAGTTCTCGGACAGGTTCCTACGAGCAGTACTTC
>TRBV7-8|-|TRBD1|TRBJ2-2
CASSSGQGRAGELFF
TGTGCCAGCAGCTCTGGACAGGGGAGGGCCGGGGAGCTGTTTTTT
>TRBV7-9|-|-|TRBJ1-2
CASSWAPGGYTF
TGTGCCAGCAGCTGGGCTCCTGGGGGCTACACCTTC
>TRBV7-9|-|TRBD1|TRBJ1-2
CASSSSPGQGLSPNYGYTF
TGTGCCAGCAGCTCTTCTCCGGGACAGGGTCTTAGTCCTAACTATGGCTACACCTTC
>TRBV19|-|TRBD1|TRBJ1-5
CASSSGRQGPYQPQHF
TGTGCCAGTAGTTCAGGAAGACAGGGCCCGTATCAGCCCCAGCATTTT
>TRBV11-2|-|-|TRBJ1-1
CASSLDRNTEAFF
TGTGCCAGCAGCTTAGACAGGAACACTGAAGCTTTCTTT
>TRBV2|-|-|TRBJ1-1
CASSEWGGGTEAFF
TGTGCCAGCAGTGAATGGGGAGGGGGCACTGAAGCTTTCTTT
>TRBV5-1|-|-|TRBJ1-5
CASSSGTENQPQHF
TGCGCCAGCAGCTCCGGGACGGAGAATCAGCCCCAGCATTTT
>TRBV11-2|-|-|TRBJ1-1
CASSLVAGANTEAFF
TGTGCCAGCAGCTTAGTAGCAGGGGCGAACACTGAAGCTTTCTTT
>TRBV10-3|-|TRBD2|TRBJ2-2
CAVTSGGAGGTGELFF
TGTGCCGTCACTAGCGGGGGGGCCGGGGGCACCGGGGAGCTGTTTTTT
>TRBV30|few|-|TRBJ1-1
CAWSVSRGNTEAFF
TGTGCCTGGAGTGTCTCCAGGGGGAACACTGAAGCTTTCTTT
>TRBV9|-|-|TRBJ2-2
CASSVLTSTGELFF
TGTGCCAGCAGCGTACTGACTAGCACCGGGGAGCTGTTTTTT
>TRBV9|once|-|TRBJ1-1
CASSVSWNTEAFF
TGTGCCAGCAGCGTGTCATGGAACACTGAAGCTTTCTTT
>TRBV7-2|-|-|TRBJ1-1
CASSLDGRDTEAFF
TGTGCCAGCAGCTTAGATGGCAGGGACACTGAAGCTTTCTTT
>TRBV19|-|TRBD1|TRBJ2-7
CASSRDRGIYEQYF
TGTGCCAGTAGCCGGGACAGGGGGATCTACGAGCAGTACTTC
>TRBV15|-|TRBD2|TRBJ2-5
CATSRGTSGGAGSQETQYF
TGTGCCACCAGCAGAGGGACTAGCGGGGGGGCTGGTTCACAAGAGACCCAGTACTTC
>TRBV6-5|once|-|TRBJ2-7
CASSYLEEYEQYF
TGTGCCAGCAGTTACCTTGAAGAATACGAGCAGTACTTC
>TRBV2|-|-|TRBJ1-5
CASSVDSYSNQPQHF
TGTGCCAGCAGTGTGGACAGCTATAGCAATCAGCCCCAGCATTTT
>TRBV12-5|few|-|TRBJ2-1
CASGLSQGYNEQFF
TGTGCTAGTGGTTTGTCACAGGGATACAATGAGCAGTTCTTC
>TRBV28|-|-|TRBJ1-5
CASSLARAQRSNQPQHF
TGTGCCAGCAGTTTAGCCCGGGCCCAAAGGAGCAATCAGCCCCAGCATTTT
>TRBV6-5|-|-|TRBJ1-1
CASSYSRTLNTEAFF
TGTGCCAGCAGTTACTCGCGGACTTTGAACACTGAAGCTTTCTTT